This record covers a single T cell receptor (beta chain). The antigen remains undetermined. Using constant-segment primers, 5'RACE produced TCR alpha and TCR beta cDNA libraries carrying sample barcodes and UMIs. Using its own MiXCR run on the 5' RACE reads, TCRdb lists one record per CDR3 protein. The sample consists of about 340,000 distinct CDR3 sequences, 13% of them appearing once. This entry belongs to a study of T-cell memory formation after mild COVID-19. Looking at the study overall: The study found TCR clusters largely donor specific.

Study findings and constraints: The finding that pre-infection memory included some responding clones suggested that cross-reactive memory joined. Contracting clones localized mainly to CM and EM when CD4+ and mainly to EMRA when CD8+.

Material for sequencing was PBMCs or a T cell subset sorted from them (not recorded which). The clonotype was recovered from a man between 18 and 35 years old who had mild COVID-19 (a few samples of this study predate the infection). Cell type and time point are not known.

This CDR3 reads CASSSPRTEKPNSPLHF. The CDR3 coding sequence is TGTGCCAGCAGCTCACCAAGGACGGAAAAGCCTAATTCACCCCTCCACTTT. The chain links TRBV7-9 to TRBJ1-6, with D unclear. V lost 4 bases and J 6 bases, leaving 19 bases between the germline ends. The CDR3 is made up of 17 amino acids. Germline V gene sequence: CDR1 SEHNR, CDR2 FQNEAQ (reference sequence).